This T cell receptor (beta chain) was captured by sequencing in a study of PD-1 blockade in mismatch repair-deficient tumors. Study overall: All were previously treated, progressing patients with some twelve mismatch repair-deficient cancer types.

PCR or immunohistochemistry showed mismatch repair deficiency in every enrolled patient. TCRs were sequenced from three patients responding to pembrolizumab. Study-level points and caveats: Rapid post-treatment expansion, then contraction, generally preceding radiologic response, marked tumor-resident clones.

The CDR3 has 15 amino acids. CDR1 and CDR2 from the germline V gene are SGHTA and FQGNSA. Between the trimmed V and J ends, which lost 4 bases and 0 bases, there was a span of 13 bases. This clone was counted between two and nine times. Its antigen is still unknown. Profiled with immunoSEQ multiplex PCR; TCRdb holds only in-frame clones, not every one. The sample lists 90,000 to 130,000 clones; 60% to 85% were seen once. The receptor was derived from an adult with mismatch repair-deficient cancer. The sample consisted of peripheral blood, taken 60 weeks after starting pembrolizumab. The chain uses TRBV7-2 and TRBJ2-7, with D unclear. CDR3 nucleotide sequence: TGTGCCAGCAGCTCCCTGATTCATGGCTCCTACGAGCAGTACTTC. Translating gives CASSSLIHGSYEQYF.